These T cell receptor beta chains were read from a single sample in a study of T cell clones after liver transplantation. Sequencing was performed with immunoSEQ multiplex PCR; in TCRdb, only in-frame clones are kept and a portion is missing. This table holds some 60,000 clones, approximately 70% found once. This specimen consisted of CD4+ T cells from blood, obtained at the approximately 15-month timepoint. These receptors were obtained from a human patient who received a liver transplant. Some T cells may be provided by the graft donor. The CDR3 runs from the conserved cysteine through the conserved F or W. The D gene is left open where the match is weak. Expanded clones get a size class; other rows say once, few or many, or leave the size out.

d_call	cdr3_length	clone_size	j_call	v_call	cdr3_nt	cdr3_aa
-	14	few	TRBJ1-2	TRBV6-5	TGTGCCAGCAGGAGGGGGGCGGGGAGCTATGGCTACACCTTC	CASRRGAGSYGYTF
TRBD1	15	-	TRBJ2-5	TRBV15	TGTGCCACCAGCAGCGGGACAGCCTTCGGGGAGACCCAGTACTTC	CATSSGTAFGETQYF
TRBD2	15	few	TRBJ2-5	TRBV6-1	TGTGCCAGCGGAATACTACTAGCGGGAGGGGAGACCCAGTACTTC	CASGILLAGGETQYF
-	14	-	TRBJ2-1	TRBV6-1	TGTGCCAGCAGTGTTATTGAGCGGCGTGGTGAGCAGTTCTTC	CASSVIERRGEQFF
-	13	-	TRBJ1-4	TRBV5-1	TGCGCCAGCAGCCCCCGGCCAGCTGAAAAACTGTTTTTT	CASSPRPAEKLFF
TRBD2	16	few	TRBJ2-1	TRBV28	TGTGCCAGCAGCCTCCCAACTAGCGGGCCACACAATGAGCAGTTCTTC	CASSLPTSGPHNEQFF
-	11	many	TRBJ1-2	TRBV10-3	TGTGCCATCAGTGAGTCGCATGGCTACACCTTC	CAISESHGYTF
-	15	-	TRBJ1-3	TRBV27	TGTGCCAGTAGGAGCGGGGCAGAAGCTGGAAACACCATATATTTT	CASRSGAEAGNTIYF
TRBD1	14	once	TRBJ2-7	TRBV6-5	TGTGCCAGCAGTTCCGGGACAGGGGGGTACGAGCAGTACTTC	CASSSGTGGYEQYF
-	12	-	TRBJ2-1	TRBV30	TGTGCCTGGCAGGGTATGGGGAATGAGCAGTTCTTC	CAWQGMGNEQFF
TRBD1	15	-	TRBJ1-6	TRBV18	TGTGCCAGCTCATCCGACAGGGTCCCTAATTCACCCCTCCACTTT	CASSSDRVPNSPLHF
TRBD1	18	once	TRBJ1-2	TRBV4-1	TGCGCCAGCAGCCAAGGGTGGGAAGAGGCAGGGGGTAACTATGGCTACACCTTC	CASSQGWEEAGGNYGYTF
TRBD2	15	-	TRBJ2-2	TRBV30	TGTGCCTGGAGGCTAGCGGGTCTGGGGACCGGGGAGCTGTTTTTT	CAWRLAGLGTGELFF
-	11	-	TRBJ2-7	TRBV6-1	TGTGCCAGCAGTCACGGGGGTGAGCAGTACTTC	CASSHGGEQYF
TRBD2	16	once	TRBJ2-1	TRBV30	TGTGCCTGGAGTGTACCAGAGCGGGGGAGCCACAATGAGCAGTTCTTC	CAWSVPERGSHNEQFF
TRBD1	14	many	TRBJ2-2	TRBV19	TGTGCCAGTCGGACAGGGGGGAGCACCGGGGAGCTGTTTTTT	CASRTGGSTGELFF
TRBD1	14	once	TRBJ1-6	TRBV19	TGTGCCAGTAGTTCAAGGACAGGGAGCTCACCCCTCCACTTT	CASSSRTGSSPLHF
-	15	-	TRBJ1-4	TRBV6-1	TGTGCCAGCAGTGCCCAGACGGGGCTGAGTGAAAAACTGTTTTTT	CASSAQTGLSEKLFF
TRBD2	13	-	TRBJ2-5	TRBV5-1	TGCGCCAGCAGCTTGTCTAGCGGGGGGCCCCAGTACTTC	CASSLSSGGPQYF
TRBD2	17	-	TRBJ2-5	TRBV7-8	TGTGCCAGCAGCAAACCTCGACTAGCGGGGGTCCAAGAGACCCAGTACTTC	CASSKPRLAGVQETQYF
-	14	-	TRBJ2-3	TRBV19	TGTGCCAGTAAAGGTGGCTATGACACAGATACGCAGTATTTT	CASKGGYDTDTQYF
-	14	-	TRBJ1-2	TRBV5-1	TGCGCCAGCAGCTTGGGGACACCTAACTATGGCTACACCTTC	CASSLGTPNYGYTF
-	14	-	TRBJ2-2	TRBV7-2	TGTGCCAGCAGCTTAGCACACTACACCGGGGAGCTGTTTTTT	CASSLAHYTGELFF
TRBD1	14	many	TRBJ1-6	TRBV5-1	TGCGCCAGCAGCTTGGACAGGGGGAATTCACCCCTCCACTTT	CASSLDRGNSPLHF
-	13	few	TRBJ1-1	TRBV29-1	TGCAGCGCCGAACAGGGCCTGAACACTGAAGCTTTCTTT	CSAEQGLNTEAFF
TRBD2	14	-	TRBJ2-3	TRBV28	TGTGCCAGCAGTTCCCCACAGTGGGGGGGTACGCAGTATTTT	CASSSPQWGGTQYF
-	12	few	TRBJ2-2	TRBV28	TGTGCCAGCAGTTTATTGACCGGGGAGCTGTTTTTT	CASSLLTGELFF
TRBD1	14	few	TRBJ2-7	TRBV6-6	TGTGCCAGCACCGCCGGGACAGGGGCCTACGAGCAGTACTTC	CASTAGTGAYEQYF
TRBD1	13	-	TRBJ1-4	TRBV28	TGTGCCAGCATGGGGACAGGGTTCGAAAAACTGTTTTTT	CASMGTGFEKLFF
-	15	-	TRBJ2-2	TRBV9	TGTGCCAGCAGCGGAAGAGGAGCGAACACCGGGGAGCTGTTTTTT	CASSGRGANTGELFF
-	13	-	TRBJ2-3	TRBV7-2	TGTGCCAGCAGCTACGACAGCACAGATACGCAGTATTTT	CASSYDSTDTQYF
TRBD1	13	once	TRBJ2-4	TRBV2	TGTGCCAGCAGTGGCGGGACAGGGTACATTCAGTACTTC	CASSGGTGYIQYF
-	15	-	TRBJ1-2	TRBV28	TGTGCCAGCAGTTCCCTCCCCAGCTATGTATATGGCTACACCTTC	CASSSLPSYVYGYTF
-	12	few	TRBJ2-3	TRBV30	TGTGCCTGGAGTCCCAATTCAGATACGCAGTATTTT	CAWSPNSDTQYF
TRBD1	16	few	TRBJ1-1	TRBV7-9	TGTGCCAGCAGCCCTACCGGGACAGGGCTCCAGCCCTATGCTTTCTTT	CASSPTGTGLQPYAFF
-	12	-	TRBJ1-2	TRBV6-6	TGTGCCAGCAACTACGGCAGGTCTGGCTACACCTTC	CASNYGRSGYTF
TRBD1	15	-	TRBJ2-2	TRBV5-1	TGCGCCAGCAGCTTAACAGGGGAATTGGCCGGGGAGCTGTTTTTT	CASSLTGELAGELFF
TRBD1	16	few	TRBJ2-1	TRBV13	TGTGCCAGCAGCCCAGTGGGACAGGGGGCGTTCAATGAGCAGTTCTTC	CASSPVGQGAFNEQFF
TRBD1	15	few	TRBJ1-1	TRBV19	TGTGCCAGTAGTAGCGGCGGGACAGGGAACACTGAAGCTTTCTTT	CASSSGGTGNTEAFF
-	15	few	TRBJ2-2	TRBV5-1	TGCGCCAGCAGCTTGGGGGGCGCGAACACCGGGGAGCTGTTTTTT	CASSLGGANTGELFF
-	11	-	TRBJ1-2	TRBV6-1	TGTGCCAGCAGTGAAGACGTAGGGGCCACCTTC	CASSEDVGATF
-	12	-	TRBJ1-1	TRBV28	TGTGCCAGCAGTGCCCCAGGGTTTCAAGCTTTCTTT	CASSAPGFQAFF
TRBD2	17	-	TRBJ2-2	TRBV4-3	TGCGCCAGCAGCGTGGTAGCGGGAGGCCGGAACACCGGGGAGCTGTTTTTT	CASSVVAGGRNTGELFF
-	15	-	TRBJ2-7	TRBV2	TGTGCCAGCAGTGAAATAGGGCGGCTTGGGCTCGAGCAGTACTTC	CASSEIGRLGLEQYF
-	13	once	TRBJ2-5	TRBV7-8	TGTGCCAGCAGCTTAAATGTCGTGGATACCCAGTACTTC	CASSLNVVDTQYF
TRBD1	14	-	TRBJ2-3	TRBV5-8	TGTGCCAGCAGCTTGGGGACAGGTACAGATACGCAGTATTTT	CASSLGTGTDTQYF
-	13	-	TRBJ2-5	TRBV5-4	TGTGCCAGCAGCTTGGGTCAGCAAGAGACCCAGTACTTC	CASSLGQQETQYF
-	13	-	TRBJ2-2	TRBV5-1	TGCGCCAGCAGCTTGAAGGTTTCCGGGGAGCTGTTTTTT	CASSLKVSGELFF
-	16	-	TRBJ2-1	TRBV7-6	TGTGCCAGCAGCTTAGCTCAGGAGGGCTCCTACAATGAGCAGTTCTTC	CASSLAQEGSYNEQFF
TRBD1	15	once	TRBJ2-5	TRBV6-5	TGTGCCAGCCTCAAAGGCGGACAGGGTAGAGAGACCCAGTACTTC	CASLKGGQGRETQYF
-	14	-	TRBJ2-5	TRBV19	TGTGCCAGTAGTATGACAGTCTACGAAGAGACCCAGTACTTC	CASSMTVYEETQYF